The clone carrying this TCR beta chain was found a few times. Its specificity is not known. RNA transcripts provided the source from which TCR beta CDR3 regions were amplified. When the TCR CDR3 underwent first-round RT-PCR, the HTBI primer set was used. MiXCR, run by TCRdb on the multiplex PCR reads, gives a single entry per CDR3 protein. The sample yields 96,000 or so distinct CDR3 sequences, 51% seen once. Patients were excluded for uncontrolled infection, other autoimmune disease, pregnancy or lactation. The sample belongs to a study of T cells in Graves' hyperthyroidism and ophthalmopathy. Whole-study context: Blood was drawn when the patient was first diagnosed and still untreated. Study-wide findings and caveats: Ophthalmopathy, which appeared later, was predicted by the model a median approximately six months before onset. Blood also showed most of the thyroid clonotypes that were expanded above 0.001.

The CDR3 loop spans 12 amino acids. Deletions cut 1 base from V and 4 bases from J, with 7 bases between. Per the germline V gene, CDR1 is GTSNPN and CDR2 is SVGIG (reference sequence). The chain has TRBV30 and TRBJ1-1, with a tentative D call TRBD1 (5 bases). This TCR was recovered from a woman in her thirties or forties with Graves' hyperthyroidism. Specimen: blood. The CDR3 reads CAWSGGTTEAFF. The CDR3 bases are TGTGCCTGGAGTGGTGGGACCACTGAAGCTTTCTTT.